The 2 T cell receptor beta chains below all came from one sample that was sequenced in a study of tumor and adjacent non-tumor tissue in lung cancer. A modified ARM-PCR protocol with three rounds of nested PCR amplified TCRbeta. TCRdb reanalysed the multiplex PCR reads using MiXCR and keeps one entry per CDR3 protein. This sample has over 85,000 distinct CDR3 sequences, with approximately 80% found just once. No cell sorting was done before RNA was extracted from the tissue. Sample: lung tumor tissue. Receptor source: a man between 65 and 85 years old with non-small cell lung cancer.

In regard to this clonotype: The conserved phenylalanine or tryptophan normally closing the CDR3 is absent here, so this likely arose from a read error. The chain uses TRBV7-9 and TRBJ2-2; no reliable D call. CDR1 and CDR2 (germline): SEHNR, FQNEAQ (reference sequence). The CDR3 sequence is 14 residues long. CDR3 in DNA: TGTGCCAGCAGCTTAACGGTGAACACCGGGCAGCTGTTTCTT. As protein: CASSLTVNTGQLFL.

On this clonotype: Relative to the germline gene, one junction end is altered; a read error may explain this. The CDR3 reads CASSRHSAPPNQPQHF. The CDR3 DNA sequence: TGTGCCAGCAGCCGGCACTCAGCACCACCGAATCAACCCCAGCATTTT. This chain joins TRBV12-3 or TRBV12-4 and TRBJ1-5; D uncertain. The length of the CDR3 is 16 residues.